The clone carrying this TCR beta chain was picked up a small number of times. What it binds is not known. These data are taken from a study of T-cell memory formation after mild COVID-19. General study points: Contracting CD4+ clones sat mainly in CM and EM; CD8+ in EMRA.

5'RACE, which relied on constant-segment primers, yielded TCR alpha and TCR beta cDNA libraries carrying sample barcodes and UMIs. One entry per CDR3 protein, called by TCRdb with MiXCR from the 5' RACE reads. The repertoire consists of 250,000 to 400,000 distinct CDR3 sequences, with roughly an eighth occurring once and the leading ten covering over 20%. The sequenced sample consisted of PBMCs or a T cell subset sorted from them (not recorded which). This sequence originates from a young man who had mild COVID-19 (a few samples of this study predate the infection). Cell type and time point are not known.

The CDR3 loop is CATGQGAVNTEAFF. CDR3 nucleotides: TGTGCCACCGGACAGGGGGCGGTGAACACTGAAGCTTTCTTT. The genes are TRBV6-2 or TRBV6-3 and TRBJ1-1, with 11 bases fitting TRBD1. V shed 10 bases, J shed 0 bases, and the junction held 4 bases outside the gene matches. Germline CDR1 and CDR2: MNHEY and SVGEGT. The CDR3 is 14 amino acids.